This is a list of T cell receptor beta chains from one sample in a study of blood T cell repertoires in COVID-19. TCRdb's table, derived via immunoSEQ multiplex PCR, lists solely in-frame clones and lacks some. The sample lists 200,000 to 250,000 clones, 86% occurring once. Sequencing was carried out using PBMCs or T cells enriched from blood (not recorded which). These receptors were obtained from a woman in her fifties or sixties in a cohort exposed to, infected with or recovered from COVID-19 (not recorded which). CDR3s include the opening cysteine and the closing phenylalanine or tryptophan. The D gene is left open where the match is weak. Only some rows state a clone size, as once, few, many or a class for expanded clones.

>TRBV9|NA|TRBD1|TRBJ1-3
TGTGCCAGCAGCGAACAGGGGGCGGTTGGAAACACCATATATTTT
CASSEQGAVGNTIYF
>TRBV20-1|NA|TRBD1|TRBJ1-1
TGCAGTGCTAGTGGCGAACAGGGGAAAGGTGGCACTGAAGCTTTCTTT
CSASGEQGKGGTEAFF
>TRBV27|NA|NA|TRBJ1-1
TGTGCCAGCAGTTCCCAGGGTCGCACTGAAGCTTTCTTT
CASSSQGRTEAFF
>TRBV2|NA|TRBD2|TRBJ2-5
TGTGCCAGCAAAGGGCTAGCGGGGGACCAAGAGACCCAGTACTTC
CASKGLAGDQETQYF
>TRBV30|NA|NA|TRBJ1-5
TGTGCCTGGTCTTGGGCAGGGCTCAATCAGCCCCAGCATTTT
CAWSWAGLNQPQHF
>TRBV6-5|NA|NA|TRBJ1-2
TGTGCCAGCAGATACCGGAGGGGCTATGGCTACACCTTC
CASRYRRGYGYTF
>TRBV27|NA|TRBD1|TRBJ1-1
TGTGCCAGCAGTTTCTCGACAGGGTTGAACACTGAAGCTTTCTTT
CASSFSTGLNTEAFF
>TRBV6-5|NA|NA|TRBJ2-7
TGTGCCAGCAGGTCGGCTAGCAGACGCGAGCAGTACTTC
CASRSASRREQYF
>TRBV10-3|NA|TRBD2|TRBJ2-7
TGTGCCATCAAGGTGGGACTAGCGGACGTCGAGCAGTACTTC
CAIKVGLADVEQYF
>TRBV12-5|NA|NA|TRBJ1-1
TGTGCTAGCGCCCAGGGCAGGGCGTCTGAAGCTTTCTTT
CASAQGRASEAFF
>TRBV5-5|NA|NA|TRBJ2-7
TGTGCCAGCAGCGTCAGGTATTCGAGCCCCTCCTACGAGCAGTACTTC
CASSVRYSSPSYEQYF
>TRBV3-1/TRBV3-2|NA|NA|TRBJ1-6
TGTGCCAGCAGCCAAGATTTCGCAGGATCCTATAATTCACCCCTCCACTTT
CASSQDFAGSYNSPLHF
>TRBV30|NA|NA|TRBJ2-1
TGTGCCTCCGGACTGGAGGACTACAATGAGCAGTTCTTC
CASGLEDYNEQFF
>TRBV15|few|NA|TRBJ1-5
TGTGCCACCAGCAGAGATAGCCATATCGGGCAGCCCCAGCATTTT
CATSRDSHIGQPQHF
>TRBV7-2|NA|NA|TRBJ1-2
TGTGCCAGCAGCTCCGGGGGGACGCGTAACTATGGCTACACCTTC
CASSSGGTRNYGYTF
>TRBV28|NA|TRBD2|TRBJ2-3
TGTGCCAGCAGTCCCGGGGGACTAGCGGGGATCACAGATACGCAGTATTTT
CASSPGGLAGITDTQYF
>TRBV5-3|once|TRBD2|TRBJ2-1
TGTGCCAGAAGCTTGTTGCGGGAGAGCTCCTACAATGAGCAGTTCTTC
CARSLLRESSYNEQFF
>TRBV19|NA|TRBD2|TRBJ2-7
TGTGCCAGTAGTCCTCGGCTGATTAGCGGGGGGGTCTACGAGCAGTACTTC
CASSPRLISGGVYEQYF
>TRBV7-2|NA|NA|TRBJ2-1
TGTGCCAGCAGCTTAGCTCAGTACAATGAGCAGTTCTTC
CASSLAQYNEQFF
>TRBV4-3|NA|TRBD1|TRBJ1-2
TGCGCCAGCAGCCAAGTGGCAGGGGGCCTCTATGGCTACACCTTC
CASSQVAGGLYGYTF
>TRBV5-1|NA|TRBD1|TRBJ1-1
TGCGCCAGCAGCTTCGACAGGGCTGCAGCTGAAGCTTTCTTT
CASSFDRAAAEAFF